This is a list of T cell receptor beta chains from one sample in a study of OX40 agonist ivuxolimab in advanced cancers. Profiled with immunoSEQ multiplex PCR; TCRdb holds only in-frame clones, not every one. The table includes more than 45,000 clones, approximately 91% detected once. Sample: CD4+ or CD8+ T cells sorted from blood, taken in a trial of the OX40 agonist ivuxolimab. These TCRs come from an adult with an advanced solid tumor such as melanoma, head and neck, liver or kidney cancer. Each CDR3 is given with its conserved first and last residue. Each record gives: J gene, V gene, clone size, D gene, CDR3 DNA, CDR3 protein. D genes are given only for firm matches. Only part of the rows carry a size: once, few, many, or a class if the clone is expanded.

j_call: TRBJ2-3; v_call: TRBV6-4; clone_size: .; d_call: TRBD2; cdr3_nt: TGTGCCAGCAGTGAGGCTAGCGGACAAGTGGATACGCAGTATTTT; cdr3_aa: CASSEASGQVDTQYF
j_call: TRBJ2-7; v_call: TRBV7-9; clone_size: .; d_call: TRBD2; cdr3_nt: TGTGCCAGCAGCTTAGTGGGAGGGAACGAGCAGTACTTC; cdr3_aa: CASSLVGGNEQYF
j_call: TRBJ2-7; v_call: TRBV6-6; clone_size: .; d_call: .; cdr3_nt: TGTGCCAGCCGACACATAGCCTACGAGCAGTACTTC; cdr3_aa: CASRHIAYEQYF
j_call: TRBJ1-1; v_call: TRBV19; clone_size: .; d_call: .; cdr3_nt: TGTGCCTCAAAACGGACGGAGGTGGACACTGAAGCTTTCTTT; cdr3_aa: CASKRTEVDTEAFF
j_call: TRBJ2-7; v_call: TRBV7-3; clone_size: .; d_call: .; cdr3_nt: TGTGCCAGCAGCCCCACTGGGCAGGACGAGCAGTACTTC; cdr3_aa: CASSPTGQDEQYF
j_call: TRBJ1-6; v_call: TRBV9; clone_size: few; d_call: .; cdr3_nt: TGTGCCAGCAGCCCCCAGGGGAGCTCCTATAATTCACCCCTCCACTTT; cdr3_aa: CASSPQGSSYNSPLHF
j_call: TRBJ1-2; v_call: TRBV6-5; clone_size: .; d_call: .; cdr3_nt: TGTGCCAGCTCCCCTACTGGCTTATCCTATGGCTACACCTTC; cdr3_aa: CASSPTGLSYGYTF
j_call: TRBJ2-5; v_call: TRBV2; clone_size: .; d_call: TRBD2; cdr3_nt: TGTGCCAGCAGTCTCTTTTATAAGCGGGAGGGACAAGAGACCCAGTACTTC; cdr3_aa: CASSLFYKREGQETQYF
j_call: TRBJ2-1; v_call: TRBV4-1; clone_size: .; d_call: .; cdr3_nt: TGCGCCAGCAGCCACGACAGCCTACCTGACAATGAGCAGTTCTTC; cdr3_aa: CASSHDSLPDNEQFF
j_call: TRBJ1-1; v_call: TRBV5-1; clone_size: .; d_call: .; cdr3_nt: TGCGCCAGCAGCTTGGCCTACATGAACACTGAAGCTTTCTTT; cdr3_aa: CASSLAYMNTEAFF
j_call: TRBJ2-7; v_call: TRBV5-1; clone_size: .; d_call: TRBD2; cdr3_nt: TGCGCCAGCAGCTTGTGGGAGGGAACCTACGAGCAGTACTTC; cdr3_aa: CASSLWEGTYEQYF
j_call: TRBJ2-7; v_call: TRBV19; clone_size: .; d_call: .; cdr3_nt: TGTGCCAGCGGTTTTGGAATCTCCTACGAGCAGTACTTC; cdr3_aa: CASGFGISYEQYF
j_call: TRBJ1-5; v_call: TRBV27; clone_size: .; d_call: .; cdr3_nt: TGTGCCAGCAGTTTATCGAGAGTAGTCAATCAGCCCCAGCATTTT; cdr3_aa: CASSLSRVVNQPQHF
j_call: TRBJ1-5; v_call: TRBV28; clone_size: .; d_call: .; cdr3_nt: TGTGCCAGCAGTCTTACACCAAACGGCCAGCCCCAGCATTTT; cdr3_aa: CASSLTPNGQPQHF
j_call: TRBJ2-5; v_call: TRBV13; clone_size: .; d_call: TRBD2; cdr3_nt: TGTGCCAGCAGCTTCGGACTAGCGGGACAGGAGACCCAGTACTTC; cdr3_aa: CASSFGLAGQETQYF
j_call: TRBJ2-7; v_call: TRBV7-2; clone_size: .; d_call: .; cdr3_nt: TGTGCCAGCAGCTACGACACCAGGGGACCCTACGAGCAGTACTTC; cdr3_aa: CASSYDTRGPYEQYF
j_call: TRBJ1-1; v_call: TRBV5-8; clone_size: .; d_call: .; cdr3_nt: TGTGCCAGCAGCTTGTTAGCGGGGAACACTGAAGCTTTCTTT; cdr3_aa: CASSLLAGNTEAFF
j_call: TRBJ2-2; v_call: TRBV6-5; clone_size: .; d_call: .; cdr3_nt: TGTGCCAGCAGTTACCTGGGCGGGGAGCTGTTTTTT; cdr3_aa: CASSYLGGELFF
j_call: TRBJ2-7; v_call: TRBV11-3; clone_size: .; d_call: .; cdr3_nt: TGTGCCAGCAGCCCCGGACCCAACTCGGACGAGCAGTACTTC; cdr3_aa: CASSPGPNSDEQYF
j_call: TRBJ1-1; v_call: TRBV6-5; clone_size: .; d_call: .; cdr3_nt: TGTGCCAGCAGTCACGGGGACGGCTTGAACACTGAAGCTTTCTTT; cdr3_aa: CASSHGDGLNTEAFF
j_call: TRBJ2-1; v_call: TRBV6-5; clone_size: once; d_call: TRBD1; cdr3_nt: TGTGCCAGCAGTTCAAAAATACAGGGGAATGAGCAGTTCTTC; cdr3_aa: CASSSKIQGNEQFF
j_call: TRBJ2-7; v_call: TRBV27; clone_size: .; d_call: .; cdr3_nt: TGTGCCAGCAGTTTATTGGGGGATATAGGCTACGAGCAGTACTTC; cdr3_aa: CASSLLGDIGYEQYF
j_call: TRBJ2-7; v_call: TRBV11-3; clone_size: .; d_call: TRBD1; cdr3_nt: TGTGCCAGCAGCTTAGGGACAGGGCCTACCTACGAGCAGTACTTC; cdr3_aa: CASSLGTGPTYEQYF
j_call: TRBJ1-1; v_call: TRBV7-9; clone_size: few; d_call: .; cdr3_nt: TGTGCCAGCAGCTATGGACGTGATGGGGCTTTCTTT; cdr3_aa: CASSYGRDGAFF
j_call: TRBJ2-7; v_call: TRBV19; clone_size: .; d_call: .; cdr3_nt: TGTGCCAGTAGTATAGATCTAGGCGGCAGCTCCTACGAGCAGTACTTC; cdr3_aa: CASSIDLGGSSYEQYF
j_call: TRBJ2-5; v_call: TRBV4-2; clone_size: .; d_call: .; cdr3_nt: TGTGCCAGCAGCCAAGAACTCGGGGAGACCCAGTACTTC; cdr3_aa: CASSQELGETQYF
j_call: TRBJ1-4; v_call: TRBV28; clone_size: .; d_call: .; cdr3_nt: TGTGCCAGCAGCCTAGAGGCCTACAGGGTCCAAAATGAAAAACTGTTTTTT; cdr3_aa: CASSLEAYRVQNEKLFF
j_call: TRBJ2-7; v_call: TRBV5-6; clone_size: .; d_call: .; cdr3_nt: TGTGCCAGCACACGGGCCACCTACGAGCAGTACTTC; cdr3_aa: CASTRATYEQYF
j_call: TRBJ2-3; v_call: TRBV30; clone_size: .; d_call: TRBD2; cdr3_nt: TGTGCCTGGAGTTTCCTAGCGGGGGTCACAGATACGCAGTATTTT; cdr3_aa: CAWSFLAGVTDTQYF
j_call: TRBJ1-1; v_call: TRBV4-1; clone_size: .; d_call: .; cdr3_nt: TGCGCCAGTTTAGGCGGGGCTGAAGCTTTCTTT; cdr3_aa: CASLGGAEAFF
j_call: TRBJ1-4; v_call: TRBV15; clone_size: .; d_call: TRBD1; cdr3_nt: TGTGCCACCAGCAGAGGAGGCAGGGGGAGTCCAACTAATGAAAAACTGTTTTTT; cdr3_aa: CATSRGGRGSPTNEKLFF
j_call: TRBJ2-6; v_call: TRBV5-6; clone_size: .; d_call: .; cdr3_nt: TGTGCCAGCAGCTTTACAAGGACGTACGTCCTGACTTTC; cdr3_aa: CASSFTRTYVLTF
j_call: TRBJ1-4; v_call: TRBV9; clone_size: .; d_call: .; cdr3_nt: TGTGCCAGCAGCGTAGATCTGGGAAGGAGTGAAAAACTGTTTTTT; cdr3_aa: CASSVDLGRSEKLFF
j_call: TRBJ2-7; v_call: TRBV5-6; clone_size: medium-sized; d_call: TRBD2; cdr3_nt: TGTGCCCGCAGCTGGGGACTAGCGGGGGCGGGGGAGCAGTACTTC; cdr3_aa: CARSWGLAGAGEQYF
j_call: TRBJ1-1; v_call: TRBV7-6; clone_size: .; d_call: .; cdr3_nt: TGTGCCAGCAGCTTAAGCGCGGGATTGAACACTGAAGCTTTCTTT; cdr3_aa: CASSLSAGLNTEAFF
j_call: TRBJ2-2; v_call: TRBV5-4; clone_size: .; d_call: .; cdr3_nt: TGTGCCAGCTTCTCCCGCCTTATCCCTGGGGAGCTGTTTTTT; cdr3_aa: CASFSRLIPGELFF
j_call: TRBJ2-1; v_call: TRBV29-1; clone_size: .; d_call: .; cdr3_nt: TGCAGCGTTGAGGGGTATGAGCAGTTCTTC; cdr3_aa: CSVEGYEQFF
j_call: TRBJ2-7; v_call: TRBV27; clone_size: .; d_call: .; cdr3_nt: TGTGCCAGCAGTTTATCAGTGGGGCCCTACGAGCAGTACTTC; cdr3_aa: CASSLSVGPYEQYF
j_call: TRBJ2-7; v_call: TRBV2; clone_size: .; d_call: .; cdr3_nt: TGTGCCAGCAGTGAAGGACAGAGCTCCTACGAGCAGTACTTC; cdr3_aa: CASSEGQSSYEQYF
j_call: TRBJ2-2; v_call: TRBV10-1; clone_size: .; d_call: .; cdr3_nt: TGCGCCAGGTCAGAGGAGGCCCGATACACCGGGGAGCTGTTTTTT; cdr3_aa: CARSEEARYTGELFF
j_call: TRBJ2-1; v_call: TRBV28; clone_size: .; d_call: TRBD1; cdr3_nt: TGTGCCAGCACACCCGGCCCAGAGGGGGCCCCCTCCAATGAGCAGTTCTTC; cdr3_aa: CASTPGPEGAPSNEQFF
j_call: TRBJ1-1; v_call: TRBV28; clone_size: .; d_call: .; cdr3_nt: TGTGCCAGCATCGGCACTGAAGCTTTCTTT; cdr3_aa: CASIGTEAFF
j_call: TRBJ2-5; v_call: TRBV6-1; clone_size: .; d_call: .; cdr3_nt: TGTGCCAGCAGTGACAGCGAGGGGCAGTACTTC; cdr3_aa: CASSDSEGQYF
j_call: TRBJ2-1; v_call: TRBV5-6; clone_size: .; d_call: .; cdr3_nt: TGTGCCAGCAGCTTGGCACATAACGATGAGCAGTTCTTC; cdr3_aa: CASSLAHNDEQFF
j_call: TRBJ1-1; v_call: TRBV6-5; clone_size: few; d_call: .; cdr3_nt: TGTGCCAGCAGAGACGCCCCGGGCACTGAAGCTTTCTTT; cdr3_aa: CASRDAPGTEAFF
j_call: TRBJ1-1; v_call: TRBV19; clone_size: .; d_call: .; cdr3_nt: TGTGCCAGTAGTATGCGGGGCACTGAAGCTTTCTTT; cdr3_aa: CASSMRGTEAFF